Listed below are T cell receptor beta chains from one sample, sequenced in a study of T cells after posttransplantation cyclophosphamide. Using immunoSEQ multiplex PCR, the repertoire was profiled, and TCRdb retains in-frame clones only, with some absent. The sample has around 1,300 clones; 74% are singletons. Sequenced material: memory CD8+ T cells sorted from blood. Source of these receptors: a man aged 50 to 60 in good health, CMV-negative, and a related stem cell transplant donor. CDR3s include the opening cysteine and the closing phenylalanine or tryptophan. A D gene is named only where the DNA matches it firmly. Not all rows give a size; the values are once, few, many and, for expanded clones, a class.

j_call	v_call	clone_size	d_call	cdr3_aa	cdr3_nt
TRBJ1-3	TRBV7-9	large	TRBD1	CASSRGQDSGNTIYF	TGTGCCAGCAGCCGGGGACAGGACTCTGGAAACACCATATATTTT
TRBJ2-7	TRBV4-1	-	TRBD2	CASSPGLAGYEQYF	TGCGCCAGCAGCCCTGGACTAGCGGGGTACGAGCAGTACTTC
TRBJ2-1	TRBV19	-	TRBD1	CASTGTGWNEQFF	TGTGCCAGTACCGGGACAGGGTGGAATGAGCAGTTCTTC
TRBJ2-1	TRBV7-2	once	TRBD2	CASSWTSGSEQFF	TGTGCCAGCAGCTGGACTAGCGGGAGTGAGCAGTTCTTC
TRBJ2-1	TRBV19	-	-	CASSTLGLATYNEQFF	TGTGCCAGTAGTACCCTGGGACTCGCCACCTACAATGAGCAGTTCTTC
TRBJ2-5	TRBV7-8	once	-	CASSLVSGSGRETQYF	TGTGCCAGCAGCTTAGTTAGCGGCAGCGGGCGGGAGACCCAGTACTTC
TRBJ2-3	TRBV5-1	-	-	CASSPETRRVDTQYF	TGCGCCAGCAGCCCAGAGACTAGGAGGGTGGATACGCAGTATTTT
TRBJ1-5	TRBV7-9	once	TRBD1	CASSRGQDSNQPQHF	TGTGCCAGCAGCCGAGGACAGGATAGCAATCAGCCCCAGCATTTT
TRBJ1-1	TRBV5-1	-	TRBD1	CASSLGDRGAEAFF	TGCGCCAGCAGCTTGGGGGACAGGGGGGCTGAAGCTTTCTTT
TRBJ1-5	TRBV2	-	-	CASSLGGEIQPQHF	TGTGCCAGCAGCCTCGGGGGAGAAATTCAGCCCCAGCATTTT
TRBJ1-2	TRBV11-1	-	-	CASSQGNTYGYTF	TGTGCCAGCAGCCAGGGGAATACCTATGGCTACACCTTC
TRBJ2-3	TRBV6-4	once	TRBD2	CASSVAGGATDTQYF	TGTGCCAGCAGTGTAGCGGGGGGGGCCACAGATACGCAGTATTTT
TRBJ1-1	TRBV7-9	-	-	CASSPGSTGTEAFF	TGTGCCAGCAGTCCGGGGTCAACGGGTACTGAAGCTTTCTTT
TRBJ2-6	TRBV13	once	-	CASRVSELSQSRANVLTF	TGTGCCAGCAGAGTAAGTGAGCTGAGTCAAAGTCGGGCCAACGTCCTGACTTTC
TRBJ1-5	TRBV18	-	-	CASSPPNQGFQPQHF	TGTGCCAGCTCACCACCGAATCAGGGTTTTCAGCCCCAGCATTTT
TRBJ2-1	TRBV19	-	TRBD2	CASSIVLGGEGNEQFF	TGTGCCAGTAGTATAGTGTTGGGGGGGGAAGGCAATGAGCAGTTCTTC
TRBJ1-2	TRBV7-3	-	TRBD1	CASSLTGGKYGYTF	TGTGCCAGCAGCTTAACAGGGGGCAAATATGGCTACACCTTC
TRBJ2-7	TRBV6-1	-	-	CASSLGKGETYEQYF	TGTGCCAGCAGTCTCGGAAAGGGGGAAACCTACGAGCAGTACTTC
TRBJ2-7	TRBV27	-	TRBD2	CASSSPRAGVERHPYEQYF	TGTGCCAGCAGTTCTCCAAGAGCGGGAGTTGAGAGACACCCCTACGAGCAGTACTTC
TRBJ1-2	TRBV4-3	few	-	CASSPILDGNYGYTF	TGCGCCAGCAGCCCCATCCTAGACGGTAACTATGGCTACACCTTC
TRBJ2-1	TRBV6-4	few	TRBD2	CASSDSTGGYNEQFF	TGTGCCAGCAGTGACTCGACGGGGGGGTACAATGAGCAGTTCTTC
TRBJ2-7	TRBV2	once	-	CASSDMGRTYEQYF	TGTGCCAGCAGTGATATGGGCCGCACCTACGAGCAGTACTTC
TRBJ2-7	TRBV11-2	once	TRBD2	CASSLSLAGGEYEQYF	TGTGCCAGCAGCTTAAGCCTAGCGGGGGGAGAGTACGAGCAGTACTTC
TRBJ2-1	TRBV15	-	-	CATSRDSVMINEQFF	TGTGCCACCAGCAGAGATAGCGTAATGATAAATGAGCAGTTCTTC
TRBJ2-7	TRBV7-8	-	TRBD2	CASSLGMGGPAGEQYF	TGTGCCAGCAGCTTAGGGATGGGAGGGCCCGCGGGCGAGCAGTACTTC
TRBJ1-6	TRBV7-9	-	TRBD1	CASSGTVNNSPLHF	TGTGCCAGCAGCGGGACAGTCAATAATTCCCCCCTCCACTTT
TRBJ2-7	TRBV11-2	few	-	CASSRRGGYEQYF	TGTGCCAGCAGCCGGAGGGGTGGATACGAGCAGTACTTC
TRBJ1-2	TRBV27	-	-	CASSSVTDRNGGYTF	TGTGCCAGCAGTTCGGTAACCGACAGGAACGGAGGCTACACCTTC
TRBJ2-3	TRBV7-9	-	-	CASSLGRADTDTQYF	TGTGCCAGCAGCTTAGGGCGGGCCGACACAGATACGCAGTATTTT
TRBJ1-1	TRBV19	-	TRBD1	CASSMLGQGSGNDEAFF	TGTGCCAGTAGTATGTTGGGACAGGGGTCTGGAAATGATGAAGCTTTCTTT
TRBJ1-1	TRBV5-5	-	-	CASSFFTGGGRTEAFF	TGTGCCAGCAGCTTCTTTACGGGAGGAGGGAGGACTGAAGCTTTCTTT
TRBJ1-2	TRBV19	-	-	CASSPGQFLNYGYTF	TGTGCCAGTAGTCCAGGACAGTTTTTAAACTATGGCTACACCTTC
TRBJ2-2	TRBV10-3	-	TRBD2	CAIRTPAGGPTGELFF	TGTGCCATCAGGACTCCAGCGGGAGGGCCAACCGGGGAGCTGTTTTTT
TRBJ2-5	TRBV27	-	-	CASSPAGRFQETQYF	TGTGCCAGCAGTCCTGCGGGACGGTTTCAAGAGACCCAGTACTTC
TRBJ1-2	TRBV21-1	-	-	CASSKGTVNYGYTF	TGTGCCAGCAGCAAAGGGACAGTCAACTATGGCTACACCTTC
TRBJ2-4	TRBV15	-	TRBD1	CATSRDLTGGWYF	TGTGCCACCAGCAGAGATCTCACAGGGGGTTGGTACTTC
TRBJ1-5	TRBV19	-	TRBD1	CASWETGGNQPQHF	TGTGCCAGTTGGGAGACAGGGGGCAATCAGCCCCAGCATTTT
TRBJ1-1	TRBV11-3	-	-	CASSLGGEAFF	TGTGCCAGCAGCTTAGGAGGGGAAGCTTTCTTT
TRBJ1-2	TRBV5-4	-	-	CASSLRQGDYGYTF	TGTGCCAGCAGCTTGCGCCAGGGTGACTATGGCTACACCTTC
TRBJ2-3	TRBV5-1	-	-	CASSLAGQGPDTQYF	TGCGCCAGCAGCTTGGCCGGTCAGGGCCCAGATACGCAGTATTTT
TRBJ2-7	TRBV2	-	TRBD1	CASKTGVSYEQYF	TGTGCCAGCAAGACAGGGGTCTCCTACGAGCAGTACTTC
TRBJ1-2	TRBV19	-	TRBD1	CASNTGTGWNYGYTF	TGTGCCTCAAACACCGGGACAGGGTGGAACTATGGCTACACCTTC
TRBJ2-1	TRBV7-6	-	TRBD2	CASSLGTSKFF	TGTGCCAGCAGCTTAGGGACTAGCAAGTTCTTC
TRBJ2-2	TRBV7-6	-	TRBD1	CASSFSGGAGTGELFF	TGTGCCAGCAGCTTTTCAGGGGGCGCGGGTACCGGGGAGCTGTTTTTT
TRBJ1-2	TRBV6-5	-	-	CASRKEGRASHGYTF	TGTGCCAGCAGAAAAGAGGGCAGAGCTTCTCATGGCTACACCTTC
TRBJ1-5	TRBV2	-	-	CASRPTGLGNQPQHF	TGTGCCAGCAGACCCACAGGGCTGGGCAATCAGCCCCAGCATTTT
TRBJ2-2	TRBV25-1	-	-	CASSDSVWAGINTGELFF	TGTGCCAGCAGTGATTCCGTGTGGGCGGGTATAAACACCGGGGAGCTGTTTTTT
TRBJ2-1	TRBV7-8	-	-	CASSWLGLAEQFF	TGTGCCAGCAGCTGGCTAGGGCTAGCGGAGCAGTTCTTC
TRBJ1-5	TRBV2	-	-	CASSEWQNSNQPQHF	TGTGCCAGCAGTGAATGGCAGAATAGCAATCAGCCCCAGCATTTT